These 30 T cell receptor beta chains were sequenced from one sample in a study of blood T cell repertoires in COVID-19. Profiling relied on immunoSEQ multiplex PCR, and the TCRdb table lists in-frame clones only, not all of them. The sample yields 300,000 or so clones, over 80% seen once. Sample: peripheral blood. Source of these receptors: a woman aged 40-49 years with acute or convalescent COVID-19.

The V gene is TRBV4-2, the J gene TRBJ1-5; 10 nucleotides line up with TRBD1. Trimming removed 6 bases from V and 0 bases from J; junction bases left unmatched: 5. The CDR3 is 16 residues long. Germline lookup yields CDR1 LGHNA and CDR2 YNFKEQ. CDR3 DNA sequence: TGTGCCAGCAGACCGGGGACAGGGGATAGCAATCAGCCCCAGCATTTT. Translating gives CASRPGTGDSNQPQHF.

The V gene is TRBV5-1, the J gene TRBJ2-4; 9 bases are a match to TRBD1. CDR1 and CDR2 from the germline V gene are SGHRS and YFSETQ. The ends lost 4 bases at V and 7 bases at J; junction bases unmatched: 9. CDR3 length: 15 residues. In DNA, the CDR3 is TGCGCCAGCAGCGAAGGACAGGGGATCGGTAACATTCAGTACTTC. Its translation: CASSEGQGIGNIQYF.

The rearrangement links TRBV6-4 to TRBJ2-7; D unclear. Germline CDR1 is MRHNA and CDR2 is SNTAGT. The V end lost 1 base, the J end lost 0 bases, and 16 bases lay between the germline ends. The CDR3 consists of 17 residues. CDR3 coding DNA: TGTGCCAGCAGTGACTTTAACGGCGGTGTGAGCTCCTACGAGCAGTACGTC. Translation: CASSDFNGGVSSYEQYV.

The rearrangement links TRBV11-2 to TRBJ1-1; D unresolved. This CDR3 is 14 amino acids long. Germline CDR1 SGHAT, CDR2 FQNNGV. V lost 0 bases and J lost 6, with 11 bases in between. The CDR3 protein is CASSLEAWLPEAFF. The CDR3 DNA follows: TGTGCCAGCAGCTTAGAGGCTTGGTTGCCTGAAGCTTTCTTT.

The chain joins TRBV18 to TRBJ2-2; 10 bases map to TRBD1. Germline CDR1 and CDR2: KGHSH and LQKENI. J was trimmed by 7 bases and V by 3 bases; bases with no gene match: 5. This CDR3 is 15 amino acids long. DNA for the CDR3: TGTGCCAGCTCACCCCGACAGGGGGCCGGCGGGGAGCTGTTTTTT. This gives the protein CASSPRQGAGGELFF.

This chain joins TRBV24-1 and TRBJ2-1, with TRBD1 as a possible D gene (5 bases). Germline CDR1 and CDR2: KGHDR and SFDVKD. Trimming shortened V by 0 bases and J by 4 bases, and 18 bases separated the two germline ends. CDR3 size: 18 residues. The CDR3 loop reads CATSDLSLGPGLYNEQFF. Written as DNA, the CDR3 is TGTGCCACCAGTGATTTGAGTTTGGGGCCAGGGCTTTACAATGAGCAGTTCTTC.

The J gene is TRBJ1-1, the V gene TRBV5-8; TRBD1 aligns across 7 bases. The V gene end was trimmed by 4 bases and the J gene end by 8 bases; junction bases not matched to a gene: 8. The germline V gene encodes CDR1 SGHTS and CDR2 YDEGEE. The CDR3 contains 13 residues. The CDR3 DNA follows: TGTGCCAGCAGCGCCATCGACAGGGAGGAAGCTTTCTTT. The encoded protein is CASSAIDREEAFF.

The gene calls are TRBV6-5 and TRBJ2-7; 10 bases agree with TRBD1. V lost 5 bases and J lost 9; bases outside the gene matches: 10. The CDR3 extends over 14 amino acids. CDR1 MNHEY and CDR2 SVGAGI come from the germline V gene. CDR3 sequence reads: CASSQRDRGGPQYV. DNA of the CDR3: TGTGCCAGCAGTCAAAGGGACAGGGGTGGACCGCAGTACGTC.

This sequence joins TRBV9 and TRBJ1-6, with 9 bases fitting TRBD1. V dropped 4 bases and J dropped 10; count of bases not matched to a gene: 6. This CDR3 comprises 14 residues. The V gene's germline CDR1 is SGDLS and CDR2 YYNGEE. The CDR3 loop reads CASSIGQGSSPLHF. The CDR3, as DNA: TGTGCCAGCAGCATCGGACAGGGGTCATCACCCCTCCACTTT. Filled out from reference TRBV9 and TRBJ1-6, the complete variable domain reads DSGVTQTPKHLITATGQRVTLRCSPRSGDLSVYWYQQSLDQGLQFLIQYYNGEERAKGNILERFSAQQFPDLHSELNLSSLELGDSALYFCASSIGQGSSPLHFGNGTRLTVT.

This clone was counted between two and nine times. CDR3 sequence: CASSPGDRGLTGYTF. DNA of the CDR3: TGTGCCAGCAGCCCCGGGGACAGGGGGCTAACTGGCTACACCTTC. The rearrangement uses TRBV4-2 and TRBJ1-2; 12 nucleotides agree with TRBD1. Trimming took 4 bases from V and 7 from J; bases not matched to a gene: 7. This CDR3 has 15 amino acids. The germline V gene has CDR1 LGHNA and CDR2 YNFKEQ.

This clone has more than one count but fewer than ten. The rearrangement joins TRBV4-1 to TRBJ2-2; 7 nucleotides match TRBD1. CDR1 is MGHRA and CDR2 is YSYEKL in the germline V gene. Trimming at V came to 2 bases and at J to 5 bases, leaving 11 bases not matched to a gene. The length of the CDR3 is 17 residues. Here the CDR3 reads CASSQLDRGRGTGELFF. CDR3 nucleotides: TGCGCCAGCAGCCAATTAGATAGGGGGCGCGGAACCGGGGAGCTGTTTTTT.

The rearrangement uses TRBV7-9 and TRBJ1-2; 7 nucleotides align to TRBD1. Trimming cost V 0 bases and J 2 bases; bases outside gene matches: 6. Germline CDR1 SEHNR, CDR2 FQNEAQ (reference sequence). The CDR3 contains 16 residues. The CDR3 region is CASSLARTTGNYGYTF. In DNA, the CDR3 is TGTGCCAGCAGCTTAGCCCGGACGACAGGGAACTATGGCTACACCTTC.

The rearrangement uses TRBV19 and TRBJ1-2; 7 positions agree with TRBD1. With V trimmed by 5 bases and J by 7 bases, 13 bases remained unmatched. From germline, CDR1 is LNHDA and CDR2 SQIVND (reference sequence). This CDR3 has 15 amino acids. The CDR3 is CASSLVDRAQRGYTF. DNA for the CDR3: TGTGCCAGTAGTCTCGTCGACAGGGCTCAGCGTGGCTACACCTTC.

With regard to this clone: The sample holds other DNA sequences that translate to the same CDR3. This chain links TRBV18 with TRBJ1-1; 8 nucleotides line up with TRBD1. CDR1 and CDR2 from the germline V gene are KGHSH and LQKENI. V shed 3 bases and J 5 bases; nucleotides not matched to a gene: 2. The CDR3 is 13 amino acids. The CDR3 sequence is CASSPTGGTEAFF. In DNA form, the CDR3 reads TGTGCCAGCTCACCTACAGGGGGTACTGAAGCTTTCTTT.

The chain combines TRBV15 with TRBJ2-3, with D tentatively TRBD2 (6 bases). The CDR3 runs 17 residues. Germline V lookup: CDR1 LNHNV, CDR2 YYDKDF (reference sequence). Trimming removed 0 bases at V and 6 bases at J, with 19 bases between. The CDR3 nucleotides read TGTGCCACCAGCAGAGATAAGGGCAGCCCTGGAGGGGATACGCAGTATTTT. Its protein is CATSRDKGSPGGDTQYF. The full variable domain, rest sourced from reference TRBV15 and TRBJ2-3, is DAMVIQNPRYQVTQFGKPVTLSCSQTLNHNVMYWYQQKSSQAPKLLFHYYDKDFNNEADTPDNFQSRRPNTSFCFLDIRSPGLGDTAMYLCATSRDKGSPGGDTQYFGPGTRLTVL.

V and J are TRBV24-1 and TRBJ2-1; 11 bases are a match to TRBD2. This CDR3 has 13 residues. Per the germline V gene, CDR1 is KGHDR and CDR2 is SFDVKD. V trimming: 11 bases; J trimming: 9 bases; junction bases outside the gene matches: 8. The CDR3 here is CASRSGGASEQFF. The CDR3 DNA is TGTGCCAGTCGTAGCGGGGGGGCCAGTGAGCAGTTCTTC.

V gene TRBV11-2 combines with J gene TRBJ2-5; TRBD2 matches at 11 bases. V was clipped by 5 bases and J by 5 bases; unmatched bases: 7. CDR1 SGHAT and CDR2 FQNNGV come from the germline V gene. This CDR3 has 15 amino acids. CDR3 nucleotides: TGTGCCAGCAGCCTATACCTAGCGGGGGGTGAGACCCAGTACTTC. Amino acids: CASSLYLAGGETQYF.

The chain is built from TRBV27 and TRBJ1-1; a weak D match, TRBD1 (5 bases). The CDR3 length is 16 residues. Germline CDR1 is MNHEY and CDR2 is SMNVEV (reference sequence). V lost 4 bases and J 0 bases, leaving 15 bases between the germline ends. This CDR3 reads CASSSIGGTLNTEAFF. In nucleotides, the CDR3 is TGTGCCAGCAGTTCCATTGGAGGGACGTTGAACACTGAAGCTTTCTTT.

The CDR3, as DNA: TGTGCCATCCGAATGGACACCCAGAACACTGAAGCTTTCTTT. This sequence encodes CAIRMDTQNTEAFF. The chain recombines TRBV6-5 with TRBJ1-1; D is possibly TRBD1 (5 bases). In germline, CDR1 is MNHEY, CDR2 SVGAGI. This CDR3 is built from 14 residues. With 10 bases removed from V and 1 base from J, the gap between germline ends came to 16 bases.

The rearrangement joins TRBV5-1 to TRBJ1-4; 10 positions match TRBD1. Germline CDR1 SGHRS, CDR2 YFSETQ. The V segment lost 4 bases and the J segment 11 bases; nucleotides outside the gene matches: 8. There are 14 residues in the CDR3. The CDR3 loop is CASSLPDRGAKLFF. DNA for the CDR3: TGCGCCAGCAGCCTACCGGACAGGGGGGCGAAACTGTTTTTT.

This chain joins TRBV5-1 and TRBJ1-2; 7 bases agree with TRBD1. Losses at the gene ends were 6 bases for V and 6 bases for J; bases not matched to a gene: 11. The CDR3 contains 14 residues. Germline CDR1 is SGHRS and CDR2 is YFSETQ. CDR3 loop: CASTVDRDDHGYTF. The CDR3 DNA reads TGCGCCAGCACTGTCGACAGGGATGACCATGGCTACACCTTC.

The J gene is TRBJ1-6, the V gene TRBV28, with D possibly being TRBD1 (5 bases). This CDR3 comprises 14 residues. V dropped 5 bases and J dropped 11 bases, with 16 bases sitting between them. Germline V gene data show CDR1 as MDHEN and CDR2 as SYDVKM. The CDR3 loop is CASSLGRATAPLHF. In nucleotides, the CDR3 is TGTGCCAGCAGTCTAGGGAGGGCGACAGCACCCCTCCACTTT.

The gene calls are TRBV29-1 and TRBJ1-5; D gene unclear. This CDR3 region has 14 residues. The ends were cut back, 6 bases at V and 2 bases at J, with 14 bases in the middle. Germline-derived CDR1 and CDR2 are SQVTM and ANQGSEA. DNA for the CDR3: TGCAGCGTGGCCGAGGGCCTTGGCAATCAGCCCCAGCATTTT. It specifies CSVAEGLGNQPQHF.

CDR3 sequence (DNA): TGTGCCACCAGTCAGGGGCTCACAGATACGCAGTATTTT. This sequence encodes CATSQGLTDTQYF. V and J are TRBV24-1 and TRBJ2-3; D is possibly TRBD1 (6 bases). Germline lookup yields CDR1 KGHDR and CDR2 SFDVKD. The CDR3 loop spans 13 amino acids. V dropped 6 bases and J dropped 2 bases, with 8 bases sitting between them.

V usage is TRBV3-1 (or the pseudogene TRBV3-2) and J usage is TRBJ1-2; D is undetermined. There are 13 residues in the CDR3. V lost 1 base to trimming and J lost 4 bases, with 7 bases between them. Per germline, CDR1 LGHDT and CDR2 YNNKEL (reference sequence). This CDR3 reads CASSQGGLYGYTF. In DNA, the CDR3 is TGTGCCAGCAGCCAAGGAGGTCTCTATGGCTACACCTTC.

This chain connects TRBV30 to TRBJ1-4; TRBD1 matches 7 bases. There are 16 residues in the CDR3. Trimming took 3 bases from V and 3 from J; bases not matched to a gene: 10. Germline loops: CDR1 GTSNPN, CDR2 SVGIG (reference sequence). The CDR3 loop reads CAWSLGTGTANEKLFF. CDR3 DNA sequence: TGTGCCTGGAGCCTAGGGACCGGGACAGCTAATGAAAAACTGTTTTTT.

The chain employs TRBV7-9 and TRBJ1-5, with TRBD1 matching 7 bases. The CDR3 spans 14 residues. V shed 1 base, J shed 7 bases, and the junction held 4 bases outside the gene matches. Per the germline V gene, CDR1 is SEHNR and CDR2 is FQNEAQ (reference sequence). CDR3 in amino acids: CASSLGGGGQPQHF. CDR3 nucleotide sequence: TGTGCCAGCAGCTTAGGAGGAGGGGGCCAGCCCCAGCATTTT.

In its sample, this clone was seen once. The rearrangement links TRBV10-3 to TRBJ2-7, with unresolved D. The CDR3 is 14 amino acids. The V end was cut by 5 bases, the J end by 1 base, with 12 bases between. Looked up from germline, CDR1 is ENHRY and CDR2 is SYGVKD. The DNA for the CDR3 is TGTGCCATCAGTAAGACCGGCAGGTCCTACGAGCAGTACGTC. It is translated as CAISKTGRSYEQYV.

The rearrangement joins TRBV2 to TRBJ1-3; D call uncertain. The V end was cut by 4 bases, the J end by 0 bases, with 13 bases between. The CDR3 is 16 residues long. CDR1 and CDR2 from the germline V gene are SNHLY and FYNNEI. CDR3 protein: CASSGEDGSSGNTIYF. CDR3 coding DNA: TGTGCCAGCAGTGGGGAGGACGGGAGCTCTGGAAACACCATATATTTT. The whole variable domain, filled in from reference TRBV2 and TRBJ1-3, reads EPEVTQTPSHQVTQMGQEVILRCVPISNHLYFYWYRQILGQKVEFLVSFYNNEISEKSEIFDDQFSVERPDGSNFTLKIRSTKLEDSAMYFCASSGEDGSSGNTIYFGEGSWLTVV.

The V and J genes are TRBV24-1 and TRBJ2-1; TRBD1 agrees at 9 bases. This CDR3 contains 16 residues. Germline CDR1 is KGHDR and CDR2 is SFDVKD. Trimming cost V 4 bases and J 2 bases; bases outside gene matches: 5. The DNA of the CDR3 is TGTGCCACCAGTGACCCTGGACAGGGGACCTACAATGAGCAGTTCTTC. It codes for CATSDPGQGTYNEQFF.